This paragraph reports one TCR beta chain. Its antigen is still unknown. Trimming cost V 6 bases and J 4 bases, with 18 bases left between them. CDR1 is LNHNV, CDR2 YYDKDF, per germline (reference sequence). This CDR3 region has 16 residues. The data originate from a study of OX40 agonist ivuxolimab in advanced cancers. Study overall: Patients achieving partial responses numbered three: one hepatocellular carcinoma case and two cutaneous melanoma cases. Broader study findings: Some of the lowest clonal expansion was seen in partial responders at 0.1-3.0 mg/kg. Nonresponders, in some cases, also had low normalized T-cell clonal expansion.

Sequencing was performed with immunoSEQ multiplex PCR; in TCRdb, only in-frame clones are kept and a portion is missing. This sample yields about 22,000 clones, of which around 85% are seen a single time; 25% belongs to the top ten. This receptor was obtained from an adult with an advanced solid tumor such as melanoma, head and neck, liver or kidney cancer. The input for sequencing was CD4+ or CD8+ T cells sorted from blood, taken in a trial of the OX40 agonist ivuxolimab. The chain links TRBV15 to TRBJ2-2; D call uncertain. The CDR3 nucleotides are TGTGCCACCAGACTCGACTTTAGCCGGCCCACCGGGGAGCTGTTTTTT. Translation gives CATRLDFSRPTGELFF.